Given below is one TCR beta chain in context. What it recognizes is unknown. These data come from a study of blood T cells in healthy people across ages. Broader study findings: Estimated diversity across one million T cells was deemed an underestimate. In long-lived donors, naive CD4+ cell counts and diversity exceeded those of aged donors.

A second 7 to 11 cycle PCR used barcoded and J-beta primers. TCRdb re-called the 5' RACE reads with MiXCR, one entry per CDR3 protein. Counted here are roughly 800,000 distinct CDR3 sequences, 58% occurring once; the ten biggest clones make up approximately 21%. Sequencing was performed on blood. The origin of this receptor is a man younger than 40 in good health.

CDR3: CASSQDGRGAGANVLTF. DNA of the CDR3: TGCGCCAGCAGCCAAGATGGCCGGGGTGCCGGGGCCAACGTCCTGACTTTC. The V call is TRBV4-3, the J call TRBJ2-6; D is perhaps TRBD2 (5 bases). Trimming removed 0 bases at V and 4 bases at J, with 13 bases between. CDR3 length equals 17 residues. Germline assignment: CDR1 LGHNA and CDR2 YSLEER.